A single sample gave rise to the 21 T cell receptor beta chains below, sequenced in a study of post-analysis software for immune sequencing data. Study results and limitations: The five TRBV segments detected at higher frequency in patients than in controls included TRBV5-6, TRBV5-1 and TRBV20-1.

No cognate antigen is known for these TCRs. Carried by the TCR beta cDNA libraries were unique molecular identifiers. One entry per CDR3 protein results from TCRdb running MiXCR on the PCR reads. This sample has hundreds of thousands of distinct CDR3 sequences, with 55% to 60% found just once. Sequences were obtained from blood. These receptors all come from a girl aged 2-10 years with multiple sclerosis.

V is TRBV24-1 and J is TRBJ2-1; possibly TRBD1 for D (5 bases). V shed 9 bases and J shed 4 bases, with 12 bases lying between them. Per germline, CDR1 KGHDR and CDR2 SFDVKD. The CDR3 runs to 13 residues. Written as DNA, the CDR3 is TGTGCCACCTCGCCAGGGCGGTACAATGAGCAGTTCTTC. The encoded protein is CATSPGRYNEQFF.

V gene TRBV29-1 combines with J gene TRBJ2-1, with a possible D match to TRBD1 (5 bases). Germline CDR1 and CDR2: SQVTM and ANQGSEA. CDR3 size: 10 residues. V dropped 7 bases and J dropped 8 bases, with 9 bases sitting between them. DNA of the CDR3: TGCAGCGGGGGCGACGATGAGCAGTTCTTC. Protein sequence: CSGGDDEQFF.

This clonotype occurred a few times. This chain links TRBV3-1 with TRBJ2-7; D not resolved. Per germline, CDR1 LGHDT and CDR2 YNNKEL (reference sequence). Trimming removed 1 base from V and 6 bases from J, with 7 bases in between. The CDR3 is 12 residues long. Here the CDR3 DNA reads TGTGCCAGCAGCCAAGTGGACGTCGAGCAGTACTTC. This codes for CASSQVDVEQYF.

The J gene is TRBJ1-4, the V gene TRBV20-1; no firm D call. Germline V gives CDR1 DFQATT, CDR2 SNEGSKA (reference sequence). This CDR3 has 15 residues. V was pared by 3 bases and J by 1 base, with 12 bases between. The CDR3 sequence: CSASPASGTNEKLFF. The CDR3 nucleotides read TGCAGTGCTAGTCCTGCTTCAGGAACTAATGAAAAACTGTTTTTT.

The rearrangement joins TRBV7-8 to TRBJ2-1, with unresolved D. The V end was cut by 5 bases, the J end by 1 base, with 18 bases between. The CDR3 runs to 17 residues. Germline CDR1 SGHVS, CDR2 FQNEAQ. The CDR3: CASSINTVVSSYNEQFF. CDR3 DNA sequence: TGTGCCAGCAGCATCAATACTGTAGTGAGTTCCTACAATGAGCAGTTCTTC.

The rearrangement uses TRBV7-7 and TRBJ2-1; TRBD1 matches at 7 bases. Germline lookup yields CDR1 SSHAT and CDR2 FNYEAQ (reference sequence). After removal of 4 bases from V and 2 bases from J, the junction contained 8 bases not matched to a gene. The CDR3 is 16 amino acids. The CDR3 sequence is CASSSSRDSAYNEQFF. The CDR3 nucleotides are TGTGCCAGCAGCTCTTCCCGGGACAGTGCCTACAATGAGCAGTTCTTC. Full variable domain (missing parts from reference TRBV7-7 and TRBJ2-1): GAGVSQSPRYKVTKRGQDVTLRCDPISSHATLYWYQQALGQGPEFLTYFNYEAQPDKSGLPSDRFSAERPEGSISTLTIQRTEQRDSAMYRCASSSSRDSAYNEQFFGPGTRLTVL.

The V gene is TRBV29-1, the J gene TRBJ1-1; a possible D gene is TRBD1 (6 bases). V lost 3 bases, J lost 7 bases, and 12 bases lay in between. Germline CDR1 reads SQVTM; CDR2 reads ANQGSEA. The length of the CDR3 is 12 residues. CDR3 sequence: CSVERDTIEAFF. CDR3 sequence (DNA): TGCAGCGTTGAGCGGGACACAATTGAAGCTTTCTTT.

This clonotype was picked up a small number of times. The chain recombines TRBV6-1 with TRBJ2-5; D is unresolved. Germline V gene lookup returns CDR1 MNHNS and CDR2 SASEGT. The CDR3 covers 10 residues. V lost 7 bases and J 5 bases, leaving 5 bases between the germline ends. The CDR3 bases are TGTGCCAGCATGGGGGAGACCCAGTACTTC. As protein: CASMGETQYF.

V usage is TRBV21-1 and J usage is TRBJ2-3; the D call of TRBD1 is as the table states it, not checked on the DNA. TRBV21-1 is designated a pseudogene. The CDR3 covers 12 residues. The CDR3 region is CASTPFPDTQYF. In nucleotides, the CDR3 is TGTGCCAGCACCCCCTTTCCAGATACGCAGTATTTT.

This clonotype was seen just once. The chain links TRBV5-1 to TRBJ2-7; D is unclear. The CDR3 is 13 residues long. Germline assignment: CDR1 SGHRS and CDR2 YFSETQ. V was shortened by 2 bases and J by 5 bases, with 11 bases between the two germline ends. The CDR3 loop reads CASSFRALDEQYF. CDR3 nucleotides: TGCGCCAGCAGCTTCCGAGCTCTGGACGAGCAGTACTTC.

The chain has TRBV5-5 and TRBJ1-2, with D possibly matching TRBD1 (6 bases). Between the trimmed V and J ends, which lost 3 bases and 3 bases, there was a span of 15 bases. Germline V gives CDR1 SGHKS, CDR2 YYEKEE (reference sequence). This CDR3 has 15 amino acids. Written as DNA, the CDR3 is TGTGCCAGCAGCTCGACGACAGGAAACTACTATGGCTACACCTTC. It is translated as CASSSTTGNYYGYTF.

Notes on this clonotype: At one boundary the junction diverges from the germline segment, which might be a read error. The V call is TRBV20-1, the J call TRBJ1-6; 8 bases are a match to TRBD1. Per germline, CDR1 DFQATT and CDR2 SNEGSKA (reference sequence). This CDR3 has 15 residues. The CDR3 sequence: CSARDSGTGNSPLHF. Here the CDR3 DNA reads TGCAGCGCTAGAGATTCGGGGACAGGAAATTCACCCCTCCACTTT.

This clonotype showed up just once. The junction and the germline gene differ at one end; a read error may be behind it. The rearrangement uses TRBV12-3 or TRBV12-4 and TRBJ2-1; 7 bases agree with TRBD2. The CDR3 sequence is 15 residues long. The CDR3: CASSLAGRHYNEQFF. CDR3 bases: TGTGCCAGCAGCTTAGCGGGCCGACACTACAATGAGCAGTTCTTC.

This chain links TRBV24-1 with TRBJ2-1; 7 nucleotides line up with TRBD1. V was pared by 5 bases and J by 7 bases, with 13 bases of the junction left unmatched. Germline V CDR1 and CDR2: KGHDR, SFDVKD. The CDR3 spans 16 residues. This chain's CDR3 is CATSGATGSGANEQFF. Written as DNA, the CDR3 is TGTGCCACCAGTGGAGCGACAGGGTCGGGTGCAAATGAGCAGTTCTTC.

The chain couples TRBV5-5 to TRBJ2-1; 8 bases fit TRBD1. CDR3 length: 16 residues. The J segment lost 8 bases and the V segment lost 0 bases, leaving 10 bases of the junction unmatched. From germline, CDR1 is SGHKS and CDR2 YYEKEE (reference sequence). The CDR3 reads CASSLGPGQEDYEQFF. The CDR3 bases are TGTGCCAGCAGCTTGGGGCCGGGACAGGAAGATTATGAGCAGTTCTTC.

CDR3 DNA: TGTGCCAGCAGCCAAGGGGCAGTTTATGGCTACACCTTC. The encoded protein is CASSQGAVYGYTF. V is TRBV4-2 and J is TRBJ1-2; D is unclear. V was clipped by 1 base and J by 5 bases, with 8 bases between them. CDR1 and CDR2 from the germline V gene are LGHNA and YNFKEQ. This CDR3 is built from 13 residues.

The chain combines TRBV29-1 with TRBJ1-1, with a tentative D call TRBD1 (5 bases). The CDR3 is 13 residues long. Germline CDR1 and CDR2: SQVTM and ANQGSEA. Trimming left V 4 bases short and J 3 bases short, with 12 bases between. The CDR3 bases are TGCAGCGTTGTGGGCAGAGGGGACACTGAAGCTTTCTTT. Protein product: CSVVGRGDTEAFF.

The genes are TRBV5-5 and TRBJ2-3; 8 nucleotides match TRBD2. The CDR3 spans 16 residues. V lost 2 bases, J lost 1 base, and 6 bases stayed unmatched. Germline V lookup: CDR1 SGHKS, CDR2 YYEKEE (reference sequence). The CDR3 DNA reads TGTGCCAGCAGCTTTACGAAGACTAGCGGCACAGATACGCAGTATTTT. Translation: CASSFTKTSGTDTQYF. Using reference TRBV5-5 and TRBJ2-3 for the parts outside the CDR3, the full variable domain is DAGVTQSPTHLIKTRGQQVTLRCSPISGHKSVSWYQQVLGQGPQFIFQYYEKEERGRGNFPDRFSARQFPNYSSELNVNALLLGDSALYLCASSFTKTSGTDTQYFGPGTRLTVL.

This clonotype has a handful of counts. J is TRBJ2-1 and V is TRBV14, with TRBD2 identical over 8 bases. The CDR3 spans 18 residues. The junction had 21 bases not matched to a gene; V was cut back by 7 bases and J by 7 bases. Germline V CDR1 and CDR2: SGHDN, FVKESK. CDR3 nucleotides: TGTGCCAGCACCCAGACGGGGGTAACGGGAGGGCCTCGGAATGAGCAGTTCTTC. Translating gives CASTQTGVTGGPRNEQFF.

CDR3 region: CASSLSIGGQETQYF. In DNA form, the CDR3 reads TGTGCCAGCAGCTTGTCCATTGGGGGCCAAGAGACCCAGTACTTC. This chain links TRBV7-9 with TRBJ2-5, with D perhaps TRBD1 or TRBD2 (5 bases each). The germline gives CDR1 SEHNR, CDR2 FQNEAQ (reference sequence). The CDR3 spans 15 residues. Trimming stripped 3 bases from V and 1 base from J, with 12 bases between.

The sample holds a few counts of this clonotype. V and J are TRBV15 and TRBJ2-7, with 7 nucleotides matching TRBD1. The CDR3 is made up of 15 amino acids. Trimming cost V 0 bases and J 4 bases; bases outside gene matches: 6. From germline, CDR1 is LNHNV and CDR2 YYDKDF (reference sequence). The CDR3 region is CATSRDRGTAYEQYF. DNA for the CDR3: TGTGCCACCAGCAGAGATAGGGGGACAGCTTACGAGCAGTACTTC.